This TCR beta chain emerged from a study of cytomegalovirus exposure and HLA in healthy donors. Primers: 60 Vbeta forward and 13 Jbeta reverse. Assay: immunoSEQ multiplex PCR; the TCRdb copy retains only in-frame clones and omits some. The table lists about 37,000 clones, 81% of them singletons. V lost 3 bases, J lost 2 bases, and 6 bases stayed unmatched. The CDR3 extends over 16 amino acids. Germline-derived CDR1 and CDR2 are LGHNA and YSLEER. This receptor was identified in a woman in her thirties or forties in good health and CMV-seronegative. Sequenced: PBMCs. J is TRBJ1-4 and V is TRBV4-3; TRBD1 matches 7 bases. The CDR3 nucleotides read TGCGCCAGCAGCCAGACAGGGATGTCCACTAATGAAAAACTGTTTTTT. This gives the protein CASSQTGMSTNEKLFF.